The sequence of this T cell receptor (beta chain) was determined in a study of T cells in Graves' hyperthyroidism and ophthalmopathy. Looking at the study overall: Sampling of peripheral blood happened at initial diagnosis, prior to any treatment. Study-wide results and limits: Most clonotypes expanded in the thyroid (above 0.001) were also present in blood.

This CDR3 contains 13 residues. With 4 bases removed from V and 4 bases from J, the gap between germline ends came to 9 bases. CDR1 is SGHDT and CDR2 is YYEEEE in the germline V gene. The study enrolled patients aged 18 to 65 with newly diagnosed hyperthyroidism of under 2 months' duration. From RNA transcripts, TCR beta CDR3 regions were amplified. The primer set for the first-round RT-PCR of the TCR CDR3 was HTBI. In TCRdb, the multiplex PCR reads were re-called with MiXCR into one record per CDR3 protein. The sample lists about 300,000 distinct CDR3 sequences, around a quarter occurring once. Many counts were recorded for this clonotype. Its antigen is undetermined.

The origin of this receptor is a man aged 40-55 years with Graves' hyperthyroidism that later progressed to Graves' ophthalmopathy. The gene calls are TRBV5-6 and TRBJ2-1; D unresolved. Sequenced: blood. CDR3 sequence: CASSPLLYNEQFF. The CDR3 DNA sequence: TGTGCCAGCAGCCCTCTCTTATACAATGAGCAGTTCTTC.